This T cell receptor (beta chain) was recorded in a study of cytomegalovirus exposure and HLA in healthy donors. Study-wide context: Findings of an earlier analysis included roughly 110 million unique TCR beta sequences from 180 million or so T cells.

In germline, CDR1 is WNHNN, CDR2 SYGVQD (reference sequence). V trimming: 10 bases; J trimming: 0 bases; junction bases outside the gene matches: 11. This CDR3 is 16 amino acids long. Regarding this clone: Its antigen is currently unknown.

PCR involved 60 Vbeta and 13 Jbeta primers. Generated by immunoSEQ multiplex PCR, the TCRdb table keeps only in-frame clones and is missing some. The profile covers under 200,000 clones, with roughly 80% appearing a single time and 2.2% taken by the ten largest. Study-level results: In an earlier analysis, in roughly 600 donors, most V segments appeared productive either ~87% or ~30% of the time. A later analysis reportedly found that, within productive TCRs, an Asian-associated ancestry cluster had fewer N-insertions than the mean observed across the approximately 700 donors. Relative to equally common others, HLA-associated TCR beta chains showed greater clonal expansion in a later analysis.

V usage is TRBV10-1 and J usage is TRBJ1-5; 8 nucleotides match TRBD1. The sample comprised PBMCs. This clonotype originated in a man aged 45-65 years in good health and CMV-seropositive. Written as DNA, the CDR3 is TGCGCCACCAGCAGGGGGCGGCGGGTTAGCAATCAGCCCCAGCATTTT. Encoded protein: CATSRGRRVSNQPQHF.